This passage covers 20 T cell receptor beta chains from one sample sequenced in a study of shared clonotypes between healthy human individuals. Using immunoSEQ multiplex PCR, the repertoire was profiled, and TCRdb retains in-frame clones only, with some absent. The top ten hold roughly 1.7% of the sample, which has more than 2 million clones, approximately 92% seen once. Naivety among CD8 cells was defined by CD45RO negativity and positive CCR7 selection, thereby excluding terminally differentiated effector memory CD45RA+ cells. The material sequenced was naive CD8+ T cells from PBMCs. The receptors come from a man aged 18 to 29 in good health. Some clones in this sample may be carry-over from other donors' samples.

This chain connects TRBV30 to TRBJ2-1; perhaps D is TRBD1 or TRBD2 (6 bases each). The CDR3 totals 16 residues. Trimming removed 3 bases from V and 0 bases from J, with 15 bases in between. Looked up from germline, CDR1 is GTSNPN and CDR2 is SVGIG (reference sequence). CDR3 DNA: TGTGCCTGGAGCCGGGGGCTTCCAATCTCCTACAATGAGCAGTTCTTC. Its translation is CAWSRGLPISYNEQFF.

This clone was seen a few times. V gene TRBV5-8 combines with J gene TRBJ1-3, with D unresolved. CDR3 length: 13 amino acids. V dropped 6 bases and J dropped 3 bases, with 10 bases sitting between them. CDR1 is SGHTS, CDR2 YDEGEE, per germline. DNA of the CDR3: TGTGCCAGCATCCCGGAGGATGGAAACACCATATATTTT. Encoded protein: CASIPEDGNTIYF.

The chain has TRBV9 and TRBJ2-7, with D unresolved. The CDR3 sequence is 12 residues long. Germline CDR1 SGDLS, CDR2 YYNGEE. Trimming removed 4 bases from V and 4 bases from J, with 9 bases in between. CDR3 residues: CASSSDPYEQYF. The DNA for the CDR3 is TGTGCCAGCAGCTCCGACCCTTACGAGCAGTACTTC. The full variable domain, rest sourced from reference TRBV9 and TRBJ2-7, is DSGVTQTPKHLITATGQRVTLRCSPRSGDLSVYWYQQSLDQGLQFLIQYYNGEERAKGNILERFSAQQFPDLHSELNLSSLELGDSALYFCASSSDPYEQYFGPGTRLTVT.

The gene calls are TRBV29-1 and TRBJ2-7; D may be TRBD1 (7 bases). The CDR3 extends over 15 amino acids. Trimming took 6 bases from V and 4 from J, leaving 22 bases between them. Germline V lookup: CDR1 SQVTM, CDR2 ANQGSEA. Here the CDR3 DNA reads TGCAGCGTAGAACGCGGGGACAGCCCGCCATACGAGCAGTACTTC. It specifies CSVERGDSPPYEQYF.

The genes are TRBV4-1 and TRBJ1-1; D ambiguous. The CDR3 spans 14 residues. V was cut by 4 bases and J by 8 bases, with 17 bases left in between. Germline CDR1 reads MGHRA; CDR2 reads YSYEKL. The CDR3 loop is CASSLERAGLEAFF. In nucleotides, the CDR3 is TGCGCCAGCAGCCTTGAGAGGGCAGGCTTAGAAGCTTTCTTT.

There are a few counts of this clone. Different DNA sequences within this sample yield the same CDR3. The chain couples TRBV27 to TRBJ2-7; TRBD2 might be the D (5 bases). The CDR3 covers 13 residues. CDR1 is MNHEY and CDR2 is SMNVEV in the germline V gene (reference sequence). V lost 5 bases to trimming and J lost 3 bases, with 11 bases between them. CDR3 protein: CASSLGLNYEQYF. CDR3 sequence (DNA): TGTGCCAGCAGTCTAGGACTGAACTACGAGCAGTACTTC.

The chain employs TRBV19 and TRBJ2-3; 7 bases line up with TRBD2. The V gene's germline CDR1 is LNHDA and CDR2 SQIVND (reference sequence). This CDR3 has 15 amino acids. Trimming took 4 bases from V and 9 from J; bases not matched to a gene: 13. In nucleotides, the CDR3 is TGTGCCAGTAGTACTAGCGGAGGGCTGGTTGACACGCAGTATTTT. As protein: CASSTSGGLVDTQYF.

As for this clone: Other DNA sequences in this specimen translate into the identical CDR3. V is TRBV4-3 and J is TRBJ2-1; 7 bases agree with TRBD1. CDR3 size: 15 residues. V shed 1 base and J 3 bases; nucleotides not matched to a gene: 3. Germline V gives CDR1 LGHNA, CDR2 YSLEER. CDR3 nucleotide sequence: TGCGCCAGCAGCCAAGGATCAGGGGGCTACAATGAGCAGTTCTTC. Its protein product is CASSQGSGGYNEQFF.

Comments on this clone: Other DNA sequences in this sample translate to the same CDR3. The rearrangement links TRBV10-3 to TRBJ1-1; TRBD1 agrees at 11 bases. Germline CDR1 reads ENHRY; CDR2 reads SYGVKD. The CDR3 is made up of 15 amino acids. With V trimmed by 2 bases and J by 2 bases, 1 base remained unmatched. The DNA for the CDR3 is TGTGCCATCAGTGAGGGGACAGGGGGTAACACTGAAGCTTTCTTT. This encodes CAISEGTGGNTEAFF.

Remarks on this clone: Other DNA sequences in this specimen translate into the identical CDR3. The V gene is TRBV7-9, the J gene TRBJ1-5; perhaps TRBD1 as D (5 bases). CDR1 SEHNR and CDR2 FQNEAQ come from the germline V gene (reference sequence). CDR3 length equals 13 residues. V was pared by 6 bases and J by 1 base, with 7 bases between. The CDR3 loop is CASSGGSNQPQHF. CDR3 nucleotides: TGTGCCAGCAGTGGGGGAAGCAATCAGCCCCAGCATTTT.

The V and J genes are TRBV6-1 and TRBJ2-7, with D perhaps matching TRBD2 (6 bases). Germline V lookup: CDR1 MNHNS, CDR2 SASEGT. CDR3 length: 13 amino acids. Trimming cost V 6 bases and J 1 base, with 10 bases left between them. This CDR3 reads CASRASASYEQYF. CDR3 nucleotide sequence: TGTGCCAGCAGGGCTAGCGCTTCCTACGAGCAGTACTTC.

CDR3 sequence: CATNPEIGAWGQYF. The CDR3 coding sequence is TGTGCCACCAACCCGGAGATAGGTGCCTGGGGGCAGTACTTC. The J gene is TRBJ2-7, the V gene TRBV5-8; D ambiguous. V lost 9 bases and J 9 bases, leaving 25 bases between the germline ends. Per germline, CDR1 SGHTS and CDR2 YDEGEE. The CDR3 has 14 amino acids.

The V call is TRBV5-1, the J call TRBJ2-7; D may be TRBD1 (6 bases). Germline values: CDR1 SGHRS, CDR2 YFSETQ. The CDR3 loop spans 16 amino acids. V was cut by 0 bases and J by 0 bases, with 13 bases left in between. This CDR3 is CASSLDRDTASYEQYF. For the CDR3, the DNA is TGCGCCAGCAGCTTGGACCGGGACACCGCCTCCTACGAGCAGTACTTC. Full variable domain (rest looked up from reference TRBV5-1 and TRBJ2-7): KAGVTQTPRYLIKTRGQQVTLSCSPISGHRSVSWYQQTPGQGLQFLFEYFSETQRNKGNFPGRFSGRQFSNSRSEMNVSTLELGDSALYLCASSLDRDTASYEQYFGPGTRLTVT.

This chain uses TRBV4-1 with TRBJ2-7; 9 nucleotides line up with TRBD1. The CDR3 consists of 19 residues. Looked up from germline, CDR1 is MGHRA and CDR2 is YSYEKL. Trimming at V came to 2 bases and at J to 0 bases, leaving 14 bases not matched to a gene. CDR3 loop: CASSQIHRQPGQGSYEQYF. The CDR3 nucleotides are TGCGCCAGCAGCCAAATCCACCGTCAACCGGGACAGGGCTCCTACGAGCAGTACTTC.

The rearrangement joins TRBV9 to TRBJ2-7; maybe TRBD2 (6 bases). CDR1 SGDLS and CDR2 YYNGEE come from the germline V gene. The CDR3 has 16 amino acids. Trimming took 0 bases from V and 4 from J, leaving 17 bases between them. The DNA for the CDR3 is TGTGCCAGCAGCGTAGGACTCGGGAGAACCCTGTACGAGCAGTACTTC. This translates into CASSVGLGRTLYEQYF.

This clone was seen once. The chain recombines TRBV7-6 with TRBJ2-1; 9 bases are shared with TRBD2. The V and J ends lost 2 bases and 1 base, in that order; junction bases with no gene match: 6. The CDR3 is 17 residues long. Per germline, CDR1 SGHVS and CDR2 FNYEAQ. CDR3 coding DNA: TGTGCCAGCAGCTTACTCGCGGGAGGGCTATCCTACAATGAGCAGTTCTTC. Translating gives CASSLLAGGLSYNEQFF.

Only one count was recorded for this clone. V gene TRBV7-9 combines with J gene TRBJ2-7, with D unclear. This CDR3 has 13 amino acids. CDR1 and CDR2 from the germline V gene are SEHNR and FQNEAQ (reference sequence). V lost 5 bases and J lost 5, with 13 bases in between. The CDR3: CASSRPGMDEQYF. DNA for the CDR3: TGTGCCAGCAGCCGACCGGGTATGGACGAGCAGTACTTC.

This clone appeared a single time. The V call is TRBV9, the J call TRBJ1-1; tentative D call: TRBD1 (5 bases). Per germline, CDR1 SGDLS and CDR2 YYNGEE. Trimming removed 4 bases at V and 1 base at J, with 14 bases between. CDR3 length equals 15 residues. Here the CDR3 reads CASSQPRGTNTEAFF. DNA for the CDR3: TGTGCCAGCAGCCAGCCCCGGGGGACGAACACTGAAGCTTTCTTT.

The V call is TRBV15, the J call TRBJ1-3, with TRBD1 as a possible D gene (6 bases). Germline-derived CDR1 and CDR2 are LNHNV and YYDKDF (reference sequence). Trimming removed 8 bases at V and 5 bases at J, with 16 bases between. There are 14 residues in the CDR3. DNA for the CDR3: TGTGCCACCCGGGATGAAAGGGGGAGAAACACCATATATTTT. It codes for CATRDERGRNTIYF.

As regards this clone: One end of the junction fails to match germline, which may point to a read error. CDR3: CASCERDPSTDTQYF. The CDR3 DNA reads as TGCGCCAGCTGTGAAAGGGATCCCAGCACAGATACGCAGTATTTT. The chain employs TRBV10-1 and TRBJ2-3; the D is unclear. The length of the CDR3 is 15 residues. Per the germline V gene, CDR1 is WNHNN and CDR2 is SYGVQD (reference sequence).